Here is one TCR beta chain with its context. The record originates from a study of blood T cell repertoires in COVID-19. Overall study context: PBMCs, B-cell-depleted T cells, or T cells provided the cDNA or gDNA that made up the material.

It was during active infection that Seattle patients were enrolled and then longitudinally followed. The CDR3 is 13 amino acids. With 6 bases clipped from V and 3 bases from J, the junction kept 3 bases outside the gene matches. Germline V CDR1 and CDR2: MGHDK, SYGVNS. Authors' analysis steps: Researchers report that nucleated cell counts were estimated from reference gene primer amplification. TCRdb's copy holds only in-frame clones and misses some; the assay was immunoSEQ multiplex PCR. The V and J calls and the clone size are those of that table, but D and trimming were determined from the DNA. The profile shows about 480,000 clones, 85% to 90% of them singletons.

V and J are TRBV25-1 and TRBJ2-7; 9 bases align to TRBD2. Sequencing input: peripheral blood. This TCR derives from a woman aged 50 to 60 with COVID-19, enrolled during active disease. The CDR3 spells CASSTSGLYEQYF. In DNA, the CDR3 is TGTGCCAGCAGCACTAGCGGGCTCTACGAGCAGTACTTC.